These 3 T cell receptor beta chains originate from one sample sequenced in a study of T cell changes during pregnancy in multiple sclerosis. Sequencing was performed with immunoSEQ multiplex PCR; in TCRdb, only in-frame clones are kept and a portion is missing. This table holds roughly 110,000 clones, roughly 90% found once. The sample in question was peripheral blood, obtained after pregnancy. The receptors here all came from a female donor with multiple sclerosis, enrolled in a pregnancy study.

The V gene is TRBV2, the J gene TRBJ2-7; 9 bases agree with TRBD2. The CDR3 sequence is 15 residues long. The V segment lost 2 bases and the J segment 2 bases; nucleotides outside the gene matches: 4. Germline CDR1 reads SNHLY; CDR2 reads FYNNEI. In nucleotides, the CDR3 is TGTGCCAGCAGTGAACTGGCTAGCGGGGCCTACGAGCAGTACTTC. It yields the protein CASSELASGAYEQYF.

The J gene is TRBJ1-1, the V gene TRBV6-5; 8 nucleotides agree with TRBD1. With 6 bases clipped from V and 5 bases from J, the junction kept 8 bases outside the gene matches. The CDR3 is made up of 14 amino acids. The germline gives CDR1 MNHEY, CDR2 SVGAGI. DNA of the CDR3: TGTGCCAGCAGGCTCAACAGGGGGTGGACTGAAGCTTTCTTT. Protein: CASRLNRGWTEAFF.

This chain uses TRBV9 with TRBJ1-4, with D perhaps matching TRBD1 (5 bases). Germline lookup yields CDR1 SGDLS and CDR2 YYNGEE. The CDR3 has 14 amino acids. Deletions cut 3 bases from V and 7 bases from J, with 13 bases between. The CDR3 region is CASSGPRAGEKLFF. The CDR3 nucleotides read TGTGCCAGCAGCGGCCCCAGGGCAGGTGAAAAACTGTTTTTT.